The following is a T cell receptor beta chain sequence with its context. It lacks a known antigen. No per-base quality is available; no much larger clone lies one base away. The sample belongs to a study of blood T cell repertoires in COVID-19 (TCRdb year 2020). Context from the whole study: Collaborator samples came from the United States, Italy and Spain and covered acute and convalescent phases of COVID-19. The dataset comprised deeply sampled blood TCRbeta repertoires from subjects exposed to, actively infected with, or recovered from COVID-19. The material from the prospective study consisted of cDNA or gDNA derived from T cells, B-cell-depleted T cells, or PBMCs. The repertoires were released in a freely available public database meant as a resource for research on the immune response to SARS-CoV-2. The sample metadata nearly always contained a de-identified subject ID, COVID-19 status, age in years and sex. Where HLA class I and class II types were available, the types were taken from metadata supplied by the sample provider, not from assay-based typing. Samples were obtained from the ongoing ImmuneRACE study (first 160 participants) and from approximately 1,200 subjects provided by 6 global collaborators. Study-level results and caveats: How much clinical and demographic metadata was included differed by source and by participant, and the metadata was provided uncurated.

The collaborating institutions used their own protocols to collect whole blood in K2EDTA tubes. For TCRbeta analysis, collaborators shipped samples as frozen whole blood, isolated PBMCs, or DNA extracted from either of those sample types. Reading from cysteine to phenylalanine, the CDR3 counts 14 amino acids. Just the 42-base CDR3 DNA is kept, in frame starting at base 1. The germline V gene (reference sequence) supplies CDR1 MNHNY and CDR2 SVGAGI. Trimming at the junction amounts to 4 bases on V and 4 bases on J, and the germline ends lie 13 bases apart. The immunoSEQ Assay, a bias-controlled multiplex PCR, was used to amplify TCRbeta CDR3 regions from genomic DNA. As for how the authors treated the data: Within the assay, amplification of reference gene primers was used to estimate how many nucleated cells each sample contained. To quantify the absolute abundance of each unique TCRbeta CDR3 rearrangement, sequence reads were collapsed and filtered. For each sample, productive Simpson clonality was calculated as the square root of Simpson's diversity index over productive rearrangements. In its TCRdb copy, this immuneACCESS table keeps in-frame sequences only and misses some clones. Where compared with another copy, unresolved V genes explain less than half of these, and the others have no known cause. The DNA was the basis for D and trimming; V, J and clone size are from that table. The sample table contains more than 130,000 clones; only one count was recorded for 84% of them. Approximately 9.5% of the sample is held by the ten biggest clonotypes.

The sample taken for sequencing was peripheral blood. The TCR was taken from an elderly woman in a cohort sampled during active or convalescent COVID-19. Here the chain combines TRBV6-6 and TRBJ1-2; TRBD1 might be the D gene, on 6 matching bases. The CDR3 region has the sequence CASSSSGTSYGYTF. The sequence in DNA is TGTGCCAGCAGTTCCTCCGGGACATCCTATGGCTACACCTTC.